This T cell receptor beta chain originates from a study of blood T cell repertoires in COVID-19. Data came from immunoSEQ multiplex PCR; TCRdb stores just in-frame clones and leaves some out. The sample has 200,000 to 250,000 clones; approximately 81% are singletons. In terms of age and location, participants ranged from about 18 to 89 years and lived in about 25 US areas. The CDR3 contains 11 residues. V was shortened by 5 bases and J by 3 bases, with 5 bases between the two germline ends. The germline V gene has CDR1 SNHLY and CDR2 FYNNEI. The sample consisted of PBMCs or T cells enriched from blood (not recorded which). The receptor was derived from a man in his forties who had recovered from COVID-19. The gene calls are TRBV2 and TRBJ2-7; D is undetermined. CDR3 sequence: CASSRYYEQYF. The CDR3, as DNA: TGTGCCAGCAGTCGTTACTACGAGCAGTACTTC.